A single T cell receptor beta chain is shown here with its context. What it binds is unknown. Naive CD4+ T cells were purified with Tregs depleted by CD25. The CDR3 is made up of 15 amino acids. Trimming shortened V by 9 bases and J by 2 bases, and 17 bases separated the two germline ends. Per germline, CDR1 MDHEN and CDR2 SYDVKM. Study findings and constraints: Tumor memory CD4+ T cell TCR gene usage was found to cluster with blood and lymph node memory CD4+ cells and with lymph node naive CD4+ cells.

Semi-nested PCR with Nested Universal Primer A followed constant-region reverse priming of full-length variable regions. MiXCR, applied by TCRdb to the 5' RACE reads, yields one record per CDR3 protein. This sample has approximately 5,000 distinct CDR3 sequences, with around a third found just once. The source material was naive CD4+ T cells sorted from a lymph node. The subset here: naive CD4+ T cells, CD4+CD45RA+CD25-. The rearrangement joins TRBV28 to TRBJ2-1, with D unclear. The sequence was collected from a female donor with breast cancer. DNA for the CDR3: TGTGCCAGTAAGGATGCCCAGCTCACCTACAATGAGCAGTTCTTC. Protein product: CASKDAQLTYNEQFF.